This T cell receptor beta chain was profiled in a study of T-cell reconstitution after alpha-beta-depleted transplantation in children. Using unique molecular identifiers, the investigators prepared the TCRbeta library. Each CDR3 protein is one row after TCRdb ran MiXCR on the PCR reads. In the table there are 400,000 to 500,000 distinct CDR3 sequences, about a tenth of which are singletons. This clonotype was found many times. This specimen consisted of PBMCs from the stem cell graft donor, obtained from the stem cell graft. The receptor's source is a human donor who donated a stem cell graft to a child with acute myeloid leukemia.

Here the CDR3 reads CSATRDSYEQYV. Here the CDR3 DNA reads TGCAGTGCTACCCGTGATTCCTACGAGCAGTACGTC. V gene TRBV20-1 combines with J gene TRBJ2-7; D remains unclear. V was trimmed by 4 bases and J by 1 base, leaving 8 bases between them. This CDR3 has 12 residues. Germline V gives CDR1 DFQATT, CDR2 SNEGSKA (reference sequence).